This entry concerns a single T cell receptor (beta chain). Its target is not known. The data belong to a study of breast tumors, draining lymph nodes, adjacent tissues. Whole-study findings and limits: That most tumor T cells come from lymph nodes remained unproven.

TCRdb fed the multiplex PCR reads into MiXCR, producing one record per CDR3 protein. The sample consists of some 150,000 distinct CDR3 sequences, 30% to 40% of them appearing once. Breast cancer patients provided tissue from their axillary draining lymph nodes. Trimming took 5 bases from V and 0 from J, leaving 15 bases between them. The CDR3 totals 16 residues. Germline CDR1 reads SEHNR; CDR2 reads FQNEAQ (reference sequence). The chain combines TRBV7-9 with TRBJ2-3; tentatively, D is TRBD2 (6 bases). The TCR sequence derives from a female donor with breast cancer. Some clones in this sample may be carry-over from other donors' samples. What was sequenced was axillary lymph node tissue. CDR3 residues: CASSQRFSGSTDTQYF. The CDR3 DNA follows: TGTGCCAGCAGCCAGCGATTTAGCGGAAGCACAGATACGCAGTATTTT.